These 32 T cell receptor beta chains originate from one sample sequenced in a study of blood T cell repertoires in COVID-19 (dated by TCRdb to the early 2020s). The method behind the library was the immunoSEQ multiplex PCR assay. TCRdb stores this immuneACCESS table with in-frame sequences only. Part of the clones is absent; in the studies checked, under half of the shortfall reflects unresolved V genes, and no reason is known for the rest. The sample table shows some 66,000 clones, and 82% are seen once. The top ten clones comprise more than 6.5% of the sample. The source material was peripheral blood. These receptors originate from a man aged 60 to 69 with acute or convalescent COVID-19.

The V call is TRBV5-6, the J call TRBJ2-7; D is uncertain. The ends were cut back, 3 bases at V and 7 bases at J, with 8 bases in the middle. From germline, CDR1 is SGHDT and CDR2 YYEEEE. This CDR3 has 11 amino acids. In nucleotides, the CDR3 is TGTGCCAGCAGCTATGCCAGGGAGCAGTACGTC. Residues: CASSYAREQYV.

The V gene is TRBV2, the J gene TRBJ1-1, with TRBD1 matching 9 bases. Germline V lookup: CDR1 SNHLY, CDR2 FYNNEI. V shed 6 bases and J 1 base; nucleotides not matched to a gene: 3. This CDR3 is built from 14 residues. The CDR3 coding sequence is TGTGCCAGCAGGGACAGGGGCCCGAACACTGAAGCTTTCTTT. It yields the protein CASRDRGPNTEAFF.

The chain carries TRBV29-1 and TRBJ2-1; D may be TRBD2 (7 bases). V lost 4 bases to trimming and J lost 8 bases, with 9 bases between them. In germline, CDR1 is SQVTM, CDR2 ANQGSEA. The CDR3 contains 11 residues. The CDR3 protein is CSVGRGHEQFF. In nucleotides, the CDR3 is TGCAGCGTTGGGCGGGGGCATGAGCAGTTCTTC.

This chain uses TRBV7-9 with TRBJ2-3, with TRBD1 matching 12 bases. J gave up 6 bases and V 1 base, and 5 bases lay outside the gene matches. CDR1 is SEHNR, CDR2 FQNEAQ, per germline (reference sequence). There are 16 residues in the CDR3. In DNA, the CDR3 is TGTGCCAGCAGCTTAGGGGGACAGGGGGCGGTGGATACGCAGTATTTT. Residues: CASSLGGQGAVDTQYF. The variable domain in full, completed from reference TRBV7-9 and TRBJ2-3, reads DTGVSQNPRHKITKRGQNVTFRCDPISEHNRLYWYRQTLGQGPEFLTYFQNEAQLEKSRLLSDRFSAERPKGSFSTLEIQRTEQGDSAMYLCASSLGGQGAVDTQYFGPGTRLTVL.

The chain is built from TRBV18 and TRBJ1-2; 7 nucleotides align to TRBD1. With V trimmed by 2 bases and J by 4 bases, 4 bases remained unmatched. Germline V gives CDR1 KGHSH, CDR2 LQKENI. There are 14 residues in the CDR3. The CDR3 coding sequence is TGTGCCAGCTCACCAACGGGACAGTCCTATGGCTACACCTTC. The encoded protein is CASSPTGQSYGYTF. The variable domain in full, completed from reference TRBV18 and TRBJ1-2, reads NAGVMQNPRHLVRRRGQEARLRCSPMKGHSHVYWYRQLPEEGLKFMVYLQKENIIDESGMPKERFSAEFPKEGPSILRIQQVVRGDSAAYFCASSPTGQSYGYTFGSGTRLTVV.

This chain uses TRBV5-1 with TRBJ2-1, with a weak D call TRBD2 (5 bases). The CDR3 spans 16 residues. Trimming cost V 4 bases and J 8 bases, with 22 bases left between them. The germline CDR1 and CDR2 sequences are SGHRS and YFSETQ. The DNA of the CDR3 is TGCGCCAGCAGCACCTCCGGGTTCCCAGGAGGCGATGAGCAGTTCTTC. It specifies CASSTSGFPGGDEQFF. Variable domain in full (rest from reference TRBV5-1 and TRBJ2-1): KAGVTQTPRYLIKTRGQQVTLSCSPISGHRSVSWYQQTPGQGLQFLFEYFSETQRNKGNFPGRFSGRQFSNSRSEMNVSTLELGDSALYLCASSTSGFPGGDEQFFGPGTRLTVL.

The chain links TRBV10-3 to TRBJ2-2; 10 bases align to TRBD1. V lost 3 bases, J lost 1 base, and 11 bases stayed unmatched. Germline V CDR1 and CDR2: ENHRY, SYGVKD. The CDR3 is 19 amino acids. The DNA of the CDR3 is TGTGCCATCAGTGACGTATTTTTGGGACAGGGGATGAACACCGGGGAGCTGTTTTTT. It codes for CAISDVFLGQGMNTGELFF.

J is TRBJ1-2 and V is TRBV30; TRBD1 is a possible D gene (6 bases). Germline loops: CDR1 GTSNPN, CDR2 SVGIG (reference sequence). The V gene lost 3 bases and the J gene lost 2 bases, with 10 bases spanning the gap. The CDR3 totals 13 residues. The chain's CDR3 is CAWSRGSNYGYTF. For the CDR3, the DNA is TGTGCCTGGAGCAGGGGTTCGAACTATGGCTACACCTTC.

The sample holds many counts of this clone. The J gene is TRBJ1-1, the V gene TRBV9; 8 nucleotides line up with TRBD1. The CDR3 consists of 15 residues. Per germline, CDR1 SGDLS and CDR2 YYNGEE. Losses at the gene ends were 0 bases for V and 5 bases for J; bases not matched to a gene: 6. The CDR3 bases are TGTGCCAGCAGCGTAGGCCCAGGGGGCATAACTGAAGCTTTCTTT. Its translation is CASSVGPGGITEAFF.

CDR3 sequence (DNA): TGTGCCAGCAATCGGGACTACACCTACGAGCAGTACTTC. This sequence encodes CASNRDYTYEQYF. This chain connects TRBV2 to TRBJ2-7; the match to TRBD2 covers 7 bases. This CDR3 has 13 amino acids. V lost 7 bases and J lost 2; bases outside the gene matches: 5. The germline gives CDR1 SNHLY, CDR2 FYNNEI.

The rearrangement joins TRBV4-3 to TRBJ1-2; 8 positions match TRBD1. This CDR3 contains 15 residues. CDR1 is LGHNA, CDR2 YSLEER, per germline. After removal of 4 bases from V and 2 bases from J, the junction contained 6 bases not matched to a gene. In DNA, the CDR3 is TGCGCCAGCAGCCTAGACAGGGGTGGCAACTATGGCTACACCTTC. Encoded protein: CASSLDRGGNYGYTF.

This chain uses TRBV19 with TRBJ2-1; 8 bases line up with TRBD2. V shed 5 bases and J 8 bases; nucleotides not matched to a gene: 11. CDR1 and CDR2 (germline): LNHDA, SQIVND (reference sequence). This CDR3 is built from 15 residues. As DNA, the CDR3 is TGTGCCAGTAGTCTGCAAGCGGGGGCGCGCGATGAGCAGTTCTTC. Residues: CASSLQAGARDEQFF.

This clone came up once. This chain connects TRBV6-5 to TRBJ2-2; TRBD2 agrees at 7 bases. Germline V gives CDR1 MNHEY, CDR2 SVGAGI. Trimming took 8 bases from V and 4 from J; bases not matched to a gene: 4. This CDR3 has 13 residues. The CDR3 nucleotides read TGTGCCAGCTGGGGGGGTTTCACCGGGGAGCTGTTTTTT. It encodes CASWGGFTGELFF.

This chain links TRBV6-2 or TRBV6-3 with TRBJ1-2, with TRBD1 as a possible D gene (6 bases). Trimming took off 4 bases at V and 4 bases at J, with 10 bases between the two ends. The CDR3 covers 13 residues. From germline, CDR1 is MNHEY and CDR2 SVGEGT. The chain's CDR3 is CASSFGDIYGYTF. As DNA, the CDR3 is TGTGCCAGCAGTTTTGGGGACATCTATGGCTACACCTTC.

V gene TRBV5-1 combines with J gene TRBJ2-7; no clear D gene. The germline CDR1 and CDR2 sequences are SGHRS and YFSETQ. The CDR3 sequence is 14 residues long. Trimming left V 0 bases short and J 0 bases short, with 7 bases between. This chain's CDR3 is CASSLDASSYEQYF. CDR3 sequence (DNA): TGCGCCAGCAGCTTGGACGCGAGCTCCTACGAGCAGTACTTC.

This chain connects TRBV30 to TRBJ1-6; 11 nucleotides agree with TRBD1. The trim removed 3 bases at V and 7 bases at J, leaving 2 bases unmatched. Germline values: CDR1 GTSNPN, CDR2 SVGIG (reference sequence). The CDR3 consists of 14 residues. CDR3 DNA: TGTGCCTGGAGCGGGGACAGGGGGAATTCACCCCTCCACTTT. Amino acids: CAWSGDRGNSPLHF.

The V and J genes are TRBV3-1 (or the pseudogene TRBV3-2) and TRBJ2-7; 9 nucleotides agree with TRBD2. Germline V gene sequence: CDR1 LGHDT, CDR2 YNNKEL (reference sequence). CDR3 size: 16 residues. With V trimmed by 2 bases and J by 4 bases, 9 bases remained unmatched. The CDR3: CASSQHSGTSLYEQYF. The CDR3 nucleotides are TGTGCCAGCAGCCAACATTCCGGGACTAGCCTATACGAGCAGTACTTC.

The J gene is TRBJ1-6, the V gene TRBV12-3 or TRBV12-4; D gene ambiguous. Deletions cut 1 base from V and 12 bases from J, with 10 bases between. The CDR3 consists of 13 residues. As DNA, the CDR3 is TGTGCCAGCAGTTTAGGGGCCCGAAGACCCCTCCACTTT. Its protein product is CASSLGARRPLHF.

The V call is TRBV10-3, the J call TRBJ2-7; TRBD1 aligns across 8 bases. This CDR3 has 15 residues. With V trimmed by 4 bases and J by 2 bases, 7 bases remained unmatched. Per the germline V gene, CDR1 is ENHRY and CDR2 is SYGVKD. The CDR3 DNA reads TGTGCCATCAGTGGGGATGGCAGGGGGCCCTACGAGCAGTACTTC. Translation gives CAISGDGRGPYEQYF.

The J gene is TRBJ2-1, the V gene TRBV27, with 8 bases aligning to TRBD1. The CDR3 contains 13 residues. Trimming removed 6 bases from V and 8 bases from J; junction bases left unmatched: 6. Germline CDR1 and CDR2: MNHEY and SMNVEV (reference sequence). CDR3 nucleotides: TGTGCCAGCAGCCATGGACAGGGAGATGAGCAGTTCTTC. Encoded protein: CASSHGQGDEQFF.

The chain links TRBV4-1 to TRBJ1-6; D gene uncertain. Germline CDR1 reads MGHRA; CDR2 reads YSYEKL. The germline V and J ends were trimmed by 0 bases and 0 bases, with 18 bases remaining between them. The CDR3 totals 20 residues. The CDR3 region is CASSQDFDGAVSSYNSPLHF. The CDR3 nucleotides read TGCGCCAGCAGCCAAGATTTCGACGGAGCGGTGAGCTCCTATAATTCACCCCTCCACTTT.

CDR3 amino acids: CASSSRGFNQPQHF. The CDR3 nucleotides are TGTGCCAGCAGTTCGAGGGGGTTCAATCAGCCCCAGCATTTT. The chain couples TRBV4-2 to TRBJ1-5; D may be TRBD1 (6 bases). Trimming left V 6 bases short and J 3 bases short, with 12 bases between. The germline V gene has CDR1 LGHNA and CDR2 YNFKEQ. This CDR3 has 14 residues.

V usage is TRBV7-8 and J usage is TRBJ2-3; possibly TRBD2 for D (5 bases). The CDR3 totals 14 residues. The V end lost 3 bases, the J end lost 1 base, and 8 bases lay between the germline ends. CDR1 is SGHVS and CDR2 is FQNEAQ in the germline V gene. Here the CDR3 reads CASSLSGGTDTQYF. The CDR3 DNA reads as TGTGCCAGCAGCTTGAGCGGTGGCACAGATACGCAGTATTTT.

As to this clone: This specimen includes other DNA sequences encoding the same CDR3. The chain combines TRBV7-2 with TRBJ1-5; D is uncertain. Germline V CDR1 and CDR2: SGHTA, FQGNSA. This CDR3 region has 12 residues. The V and J ends lost 2 bases and 6 bases respectively, with 5 bases between them. CDR3 sequence reads: CASSLNGQPQHF. CDR3 DNA: TGTGCCAGCAGCTTAAACGGTCAGCCCCAGCATTTT.

The genes are TRBV12-3 or TRBV12-4 and TRBJ1-1; TRBD1 is a possible D gene (5 bases). This CDR3 has 13 residues. V lost 6 bases, J lost 5 bases, and 13 bases lay in between. The CDR3 DNA reads as TGTGCCAGCAGCCCCAGACAGACAACTGAAGCTTTCTTT. It yields the protein CASSPRQTTEAFF.

The genes are TRBV10-2 and TRBJ1-2, with D unclear. There are 14 residues in the CDR3. Trimming removed 6 bases from V and 0 bases from J, with 11 bases in between. Germline V gene data show CDR1 as WSHSY and CDR2 as SAAADI. The CDR3 sequence is CASRPPGPNYGYTF. CDR3 DNA sequence: TGCGCCAGCAGACCCCCAGGCCCTAACTATGGCTACACCTTC.

The chain carries TRBV18 and TRBJ2-7; D remains ambiguous. The CDR3 sequence is 16 residues long. The germline V gene has CDR1 KGHSH and CDR2 LQKENI. The V and J ends lost 4 bases and 2 bases respectively, with 18 bases between them. CDR3: CASSQVFWALPYEQYV. The CDR3 region has the DNA TGTGCCAGCTCACAGGTGTTCTGGGCATTGCCCTACGAGCAGTACGTC.

The chain links TRBV7-2 to TRBJ1-3, with D hard to call. Per the germline V gene, CDR1 is SGHTA and CDR2 is FQGNSA. This CDR3 is 16 amino acids long. Trimming took 2 bases from V and 4 from J, leaving 15 bases between them. The CDR3 is CASSLSLHLAGNTIYF. In DNA form, the CDR3 reads TGTGCCAGCAGCTTATCGTTACATTTGGCCGGAAACACCATATATTTT.

The CDR3 coding sequence is TGTGCCAGCAGTTACTCCAGGGACAGCGAGCAGTACGTC. It is translated as CASSYSRDSEQYV. The chain couples TRBV6-2 or TRBV6-3 to TRBJ2-7; 7 bases fit TRBD1. From germline, CDR1 is MNHEY and CDR2 SVGEGT. This CDR3 region has 13 residues. With V trimmed by 0 bases and J by 6 bases, 2 bases remained unmatched.

The chain has TRBV7-2 and TRBJ1-2; no clear D. V was clipped by 11 bases and J by 6 bases, with 31 bases between them. The germline V gene encodes CDR1 SGHTA and CDR2 FQGNSA. CDR3 length equals 17 residues. CDR3 coding DNA: TGTGCCTCGGCCAGAGAAATCCGAAAAGGAACGGAGAATGGCTACACCTTC. The encoded protein is CASAREIRKGTENGYTF.

This chain connects TRBV11-2 to TRBJ2-2, with 10 bases matching TRBD1. The CDR3 spans 18 residues. J was trimmed by 3 bases and V by 3 bases; bases with no gene match: 10. The germline V gene encodes CDR1 SGHAT and CDR2 FQNNGV. CDR3 amino acids: CASSLLSGQGVYTGELFF. The CDR3, as DNA: TGTGCCAGCAGCTTGTTATCCGGACAGGGGGTGTACACCGGGGAGCTGTTTTTT.

The V call is TRBV6-5, the J call TRBJ1-1; 7 bases are a match to TRBD1. Germline lookup yields CDR1 MNHEY and CDR2 SVGAGI. The CDR3 extends over 11 amino acids. V trimming: 8 bases; J trimming: 10 bases; junction bases outside the gene matches: 7. CDR3 nucleotides: TGTGCCAGCGGACAGGCGGCGAGAGCTTTCTTT. Translation: CASGQAARAFF.